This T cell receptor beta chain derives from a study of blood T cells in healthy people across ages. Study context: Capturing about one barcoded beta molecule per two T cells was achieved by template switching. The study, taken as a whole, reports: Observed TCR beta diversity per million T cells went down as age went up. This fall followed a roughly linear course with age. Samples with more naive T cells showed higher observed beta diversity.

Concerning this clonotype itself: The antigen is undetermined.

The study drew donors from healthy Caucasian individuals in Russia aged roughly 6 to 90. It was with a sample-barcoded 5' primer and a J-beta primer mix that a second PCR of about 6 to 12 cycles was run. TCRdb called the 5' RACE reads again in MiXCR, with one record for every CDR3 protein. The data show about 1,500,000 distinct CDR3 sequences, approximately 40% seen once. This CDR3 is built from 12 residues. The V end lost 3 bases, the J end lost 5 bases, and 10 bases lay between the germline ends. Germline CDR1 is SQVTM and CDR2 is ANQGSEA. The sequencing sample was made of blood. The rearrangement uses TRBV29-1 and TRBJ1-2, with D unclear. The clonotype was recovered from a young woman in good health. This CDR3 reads CSVDRGGYGYTF. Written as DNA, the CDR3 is TGCAGCGTTGACCGGGGTGGGTATGGCTACACCTTC.